The clone carrying this TCR beta chain is labeled medium-sized based on frequency. Its antigen is unidentified. The sample originates from a study of T cell clusters in autoimmune cytopenias. Overall study context: A median age of roughly 64 years and mean of about 50 years characterized healthy donor controls. TRB sequencing had a median approximately 52,000 reads and 2,350 distinct clonotypes per sample. Regarding the study as a whole: Physiological T cell clusters of healthy donors were apparently absent in primary autoimmune cytopenia patients. The T cell clusters came from computational analysis alone and lack functional validation.

Approximately 36,000 genome equivalents of blood DNA were amplified for TRB. The CDR3 spans 11 residues. Germline loops: CDR1 KGHSH, CDR2 LQKENI. TRB was amplified by touch-down multiplex PCR, primer pools A and B combined. TCRdb re-called the multiplex PCR reads; one entry per CDR3 protein, DNA not given. This sample's table reports a few thousand distinct CDR3 sequences. The sample was also linked to a second study, of T cell repertoires in aging, cancer and after chemotherapy.

The TCR was taken from a human donor in good health. The sequenced sample consisted of peripheral blood. The J gene is TRBJ2-7, the V gene TRBV18. The chain's CDR3 is CASSDYYEQYF.